A single TCR beta chain is shown here with its context. The sample originates from a study of blood T cell repertoires in COVID-19. Study summary: Material from acute and convalescent COVID-19 was sourced from the United States, Italy and Spain. T cells, B-cell-depleted T cells, or PBMCs supplied cDNA or gDNA.

As handled by the study authors: Estimates of nucleated cell counts were drawn from the amplification of reference gene primers. Libraries were prepared by immunoSEQ multiplex PCR; TCRdb keeps only in-frame clonotypes and omits some of them. V, J and clone size were drawn from that table, and D and trimming were deduced from the DNA. The sample gives a few hundred thousand clones, about 90% of which show up once; under 4% is in the top ten. The receptor's source is a man younger than 35 with active or convalescent COVID-19. Sequencing was done on a sample of peripheral blood.

In nucleotides, the CDR3 is TGTGCCAGTAGTATTAGCCACTCCGGCTCTGGAAACACCATATATTTT. Translated: CASSISHSGSGNTIYF. The V gene is TRBV19, the J gene TRBJ1-3, with no clear D. Per the germline V gene, CDR1 is LNHDA and CDR2 is SQIVND (reference sequence). CDR3 length: 16 residues. V shed 3 bases and J shed 0 bases, with 12 bases lying between them.